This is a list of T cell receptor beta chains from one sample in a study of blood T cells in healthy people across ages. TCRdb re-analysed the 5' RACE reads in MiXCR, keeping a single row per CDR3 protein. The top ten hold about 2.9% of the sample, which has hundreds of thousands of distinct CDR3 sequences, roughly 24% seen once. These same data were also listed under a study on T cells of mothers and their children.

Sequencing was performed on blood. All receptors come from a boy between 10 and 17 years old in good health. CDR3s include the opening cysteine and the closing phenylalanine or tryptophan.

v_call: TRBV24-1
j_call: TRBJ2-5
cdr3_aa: CASIQYGGRETQYF

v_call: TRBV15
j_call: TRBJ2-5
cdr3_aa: CATSRLYQETQYF

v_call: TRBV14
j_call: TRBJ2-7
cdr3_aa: CASSQEPAGFYEQYF

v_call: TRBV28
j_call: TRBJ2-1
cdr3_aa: CASSDPFWDEQFF

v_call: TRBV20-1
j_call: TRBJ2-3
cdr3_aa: CSARARRGDLTDTQYF

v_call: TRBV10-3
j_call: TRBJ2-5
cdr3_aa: CAISENTDRTKTQYF

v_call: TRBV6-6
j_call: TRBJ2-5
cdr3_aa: CASSSTRAAQETQYF

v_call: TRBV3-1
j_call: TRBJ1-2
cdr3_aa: CASSQVEHPDGYTF

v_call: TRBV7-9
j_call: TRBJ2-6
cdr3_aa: CASSFLRGQSPSGANVLTF

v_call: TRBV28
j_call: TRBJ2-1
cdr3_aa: CASSFWDRERRRSYNEQFF

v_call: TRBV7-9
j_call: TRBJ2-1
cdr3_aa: CASSRGQGSSYNEQFF

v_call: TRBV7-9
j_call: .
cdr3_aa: CASSTLQGGSYEQYF

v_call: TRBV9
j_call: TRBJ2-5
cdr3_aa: CASSDLRETQYF

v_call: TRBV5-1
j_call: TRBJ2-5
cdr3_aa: CASSLLPGKETQYF

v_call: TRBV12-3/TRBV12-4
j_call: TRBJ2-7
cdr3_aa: CASSSSREQYF

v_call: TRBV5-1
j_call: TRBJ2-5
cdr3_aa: CASSPVFSDQETQYF

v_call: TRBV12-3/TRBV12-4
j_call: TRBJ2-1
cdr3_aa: CASSDGQGGFHEQFF

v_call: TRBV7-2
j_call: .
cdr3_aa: CASSLSTSGGDYEQYF

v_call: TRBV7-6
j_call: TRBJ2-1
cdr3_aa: CASSPRGGLGNEQFF

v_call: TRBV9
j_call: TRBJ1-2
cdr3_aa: CASSVDGGYGYTF

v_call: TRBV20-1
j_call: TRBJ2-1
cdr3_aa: CSARKLAGGLNNEQFF

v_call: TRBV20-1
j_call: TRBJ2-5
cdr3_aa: CSAERQTEETQYF

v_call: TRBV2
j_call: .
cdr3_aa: CASSPSGRGEQFF

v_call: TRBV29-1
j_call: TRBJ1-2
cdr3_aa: CSVPPSYGYTF

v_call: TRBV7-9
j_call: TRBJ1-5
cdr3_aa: CASSIGGASNQPQHF

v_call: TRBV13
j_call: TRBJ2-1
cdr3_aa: CASRRAGKGSYNEQFF

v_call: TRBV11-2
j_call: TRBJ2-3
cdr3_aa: CASSPWTGRGDTQYF

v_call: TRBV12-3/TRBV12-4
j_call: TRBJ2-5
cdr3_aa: CASSFAEAQYF

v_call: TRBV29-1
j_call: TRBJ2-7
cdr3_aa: CSVFQGEQYF

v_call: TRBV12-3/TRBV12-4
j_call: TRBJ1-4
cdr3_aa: CASSSNRAPKEKLFF

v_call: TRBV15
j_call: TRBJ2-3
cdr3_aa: CATSRARGTTQYF

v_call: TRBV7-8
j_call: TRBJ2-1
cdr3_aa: CASSPGTEYNEQFF

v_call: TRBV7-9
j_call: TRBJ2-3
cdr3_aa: CASSLTSGVTDTQYF

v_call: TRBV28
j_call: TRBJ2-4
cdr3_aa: CASSPPGTKNIQYF

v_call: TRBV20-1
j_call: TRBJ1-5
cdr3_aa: CSARTDEEPGDQPQHF

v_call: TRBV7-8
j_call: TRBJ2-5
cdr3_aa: CASSLARTEETQYF

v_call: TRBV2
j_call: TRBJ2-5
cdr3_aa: CARRSGGLRETQYF

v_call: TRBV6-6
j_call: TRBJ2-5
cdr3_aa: CASRRSGTGLQETQYF

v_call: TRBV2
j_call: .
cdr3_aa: CARGQGAGEQFF

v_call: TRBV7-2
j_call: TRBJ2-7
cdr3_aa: CASSPPVGHEQYF

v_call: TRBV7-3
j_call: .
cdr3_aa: CASSLTGYGGAVETQYF

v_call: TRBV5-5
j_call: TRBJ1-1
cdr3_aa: CASSPSSGWHRNTEAFF

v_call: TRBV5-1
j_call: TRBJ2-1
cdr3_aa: CASSFRPGWYNEQFF

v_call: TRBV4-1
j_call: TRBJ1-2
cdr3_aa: CASSQPAGLKGGYTF

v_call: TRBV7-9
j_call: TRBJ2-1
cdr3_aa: CASSYSGGFNEQFF

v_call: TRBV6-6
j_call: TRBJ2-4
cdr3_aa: CASSLAGGFNIQYF

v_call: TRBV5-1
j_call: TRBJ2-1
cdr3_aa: CASSFPGRNNEQFF

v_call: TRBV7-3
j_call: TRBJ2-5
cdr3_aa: CASSLGPTENAYF

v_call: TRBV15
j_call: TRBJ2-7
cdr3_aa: CATSRVRDSYEQYF

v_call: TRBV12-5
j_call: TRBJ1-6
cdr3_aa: CASGLVLGQGPSPLHF

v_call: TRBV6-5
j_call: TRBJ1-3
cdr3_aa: CASSYSWPPSSGNTIYF

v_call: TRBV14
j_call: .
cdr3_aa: CASSPRRAHYEQYF

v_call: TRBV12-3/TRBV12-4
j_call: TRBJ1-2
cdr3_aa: CASSFARAGYTF

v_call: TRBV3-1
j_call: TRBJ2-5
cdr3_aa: CASRLAEETQYF

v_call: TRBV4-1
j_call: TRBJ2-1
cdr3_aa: CASSQDAQSSYNEQFF

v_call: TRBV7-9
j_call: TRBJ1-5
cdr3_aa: CASSLAAAGTGKGQPQHF

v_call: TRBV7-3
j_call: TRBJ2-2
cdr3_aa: CASSRQGGTGELFF

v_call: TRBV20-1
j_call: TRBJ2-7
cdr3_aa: CSAYRGPGEQYF

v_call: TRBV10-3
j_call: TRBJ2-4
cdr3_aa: CAISEGAGILDKNIQYF

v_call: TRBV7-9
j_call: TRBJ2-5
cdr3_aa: CASSLVPNRIDETQYF